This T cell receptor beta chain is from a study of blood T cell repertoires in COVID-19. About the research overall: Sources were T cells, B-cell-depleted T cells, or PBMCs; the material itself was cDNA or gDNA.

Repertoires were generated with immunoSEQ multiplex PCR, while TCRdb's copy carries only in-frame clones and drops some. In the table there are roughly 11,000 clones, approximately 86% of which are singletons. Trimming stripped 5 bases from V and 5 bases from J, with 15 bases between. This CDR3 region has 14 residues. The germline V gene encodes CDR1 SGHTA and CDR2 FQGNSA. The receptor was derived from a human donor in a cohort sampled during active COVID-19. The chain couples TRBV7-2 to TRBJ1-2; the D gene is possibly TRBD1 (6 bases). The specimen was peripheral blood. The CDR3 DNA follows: TGTGCCAGCAGCGGCATCGAACAGGGTTATGGCTACACCTTC. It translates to CASSGIEQGYGYTF.